These T cell receptor beta chains were read from a single sample in a study of blood T cell repertoires in COVID-19. Data came from immunoSEQ multiplex PCR; TCRdb stores just in-frame clones and leaves some out. The table lists about 6,800 clones, about 88% of them singletons. What was sequenced was peripheral blood. Receptors were obtained from a human donor in a cohort sampled during active COVID-19. Each CDR3 is given with its conserved first and last residue. D genes are given only for firm matches. Not all rows give a size; the values are once, few, many and, for expanded clones, a class.

cdr3_nt: TGCGCCAGCAGCTCAAGAACTCAGGGGAAGGATGGCTACACCTTC
cdr3_aa: CASSSRTQGKDGYTF
j_call: TRBJ1-2
d_call: -
clone_size: -
v_call: TRBV5-1

cdr3_nt: TGTGCCAGCAGCTTGGTGGGGAGGATGGATAATGAAAAACTGTTTTTT
cdr3_aa: CASSLVGRMDNEKLFF
j_call: TRBJ1-4
d_call: -
clone_size: -
v_call: TRBV5-5

cdr3_nt: TGTGCCAGCTCACCAATAGGGGAATCCTACGAGCAGTACTTC
cdr3_aa: CASSPIGESYEQYF
j_call: TRBJ2-7
d_call: -
clone_size: -
v_call: TRBV18

cdr3_nt: TGTGCCAGCAGCTTAGTTGTAGTGGGAGATACTAACTATGGCTACACCTTC
cdr3_aa: CASSLVVVGDTNYGYTF
j_call: TRBJ1-2
d_call: -
clone_size: -
v_call: TRBV5-4

cdr3_nt: TGCGCCAGCAGCTCTGGGATTGGCGGGAAAAACTACAATGAGCAGTTCTTC
cdr3_aa: CASSSGIGGKNYNEQFF
j_call: TRBJ2-1
d_call: -
clone_size: -
v_call: TRBV5-1

cdr3_nt: TGCGCCAGCAGCTTGCGGGACAACAAGAACACTGAAGCTTTCTTT
cdr3_aa: CASSLRDNKNTEAFF
j_call: TRBJ1-1
d_call: -
clone_size: -
v_call: TRBV5-1

cdr3_nt: TGTGCCAGCAGGCCCCTTACTTCGTACAATGAGCAGTTCTTC
cdr3_aa: CASRPLTSYNEQFF
j_call: TRBJ2-1
d_call: -
clone_size: -
v_call: TRBV28

cdr3_nt: TGTGCCACCCAATTTGGGGGGTCACCCCTCCACTTT
cdr3_aa: CATQFGGSPLHF
j_call: TRBJ1-6
d_call: -
clone_size: once
v_call: TRBV15

cdr3_nt: TGTGCCAGCAGCTTAATCCCGCCGGATAGCGGGAGTATCAACAATGAGCAGTTCTTC
cdr3_aa: CASSLIPPDSGSINNEQFF
j_call: TRBJ2-1
d_call: TRBD2
clone_size: -
v_call: TRBV13

cdr3_nt: TGTGCCAGCAGTTATCGGGATGCCCGGGACACCATATATTTT
cdr3_aa: CASSYRDARDTIYF
j_call: TRBJ1-3
d_call: -
clone_size: -
v_call: TRBV6-2/TRBV6-3

cdr3_nt: TGTGCCAGCAGCCGAGAAACCGGGGACAGGGCGCCCTACAATGAGCAGTTCTTC
cdr3_aa: CASSRETGDRAPYNEQFF
j_call: TRBJ2-1
d_call: TRBD1
clone_size: -
v_call: TRBV7-3

cdr3_nt: TGTGCCAGCAGTTCTCAGGGGGCGGTGAACACCGGGGAGCTGTTTTTT
cdr3_aa: CASSSQGAVNTGELFF
j_call: TRBJ2-2
d_call: TRBD1
clone_size: -
v_call: TRBV2

cdr3_nt: TGCGCCAGCAGCCAAGGGGCCGCAGATACGCAGTATTTT
cdr3_aa: CASSQGAADTQYF
j_call: TRBJ2-3
d_call: -
clone_size: -
v_call: TRBV4-1

cdr3_nt: TGTGCCAGCAGCTCCTTGGGAGGGGATAGCTCCTACGAGCAGTACTTC
cdr3_aa: CASSSLGGDSSYEQYF
j_call: TRBJ2-7
d_call: TRBD2
clone_size: -
v_call: TRBV5-6

cdr3_nt: TGTGCCAGCAGTCCCACCCGTAGCGGGGGATCCAAAAACATTCAGTACTTC
cdr3_aa: CASSPTRSGGSKNIQYF
j_call: TRBJ2-4
d_call: TRBD2
clone_size: once
v_call: TRBV6-6

cdr3_nt: TGTGCCAGCAGTGGGACAGGGGGAGAGACCCAGTACTTC
cdr3_aa: CASSGTGGETQYF
j_call: TRBJ2-5
d_call: TRBD1
clone_size: few
v_call: TRBV2

cdr3_nt: TGTGCTAGCAGCTTAGGTCAGGGGAATGAGCAGTTCTTC
cdr3_aa: CASSLGQGNEQFF
j_call: TRBJ2-1
d_call: -
clone_size: -
v_call: TRBV7-7

cdr3_nt: TGTGCCAGCAGTGCTGGACTAGCCAGGGCAGATACGCAGTATTTT
cdr3_aa: CASSAGLARADTQYF
j_call: TRBJ2-3
d_call: TRBD2
clone_size: -
v_call: TRBV2

cdr3_nt: TGTGCCAGCAGCTTAAGGCTTGGGACAGGGGCCGGGGAGCTGTTTTTT
cdr3_aa: CASSLRLGTGAGELFF
j_call: TRBJ2-2
d_call: TRBD1
clone_size: -
v_call: TRBV7-9

cdr3_nt: TGTGCCAGCAGTCCCACATCGAACACCGGGGAGCTGTTTTTT
cdr3_aa: CASSPTSNTGELFF
j_call: TRBJ2-2
d_call: -
clone_size: -
v_call: TRBV7-3

cdr3_nt: TGTGCCAGCAGCTTCGAGTCGGGTGATACGCAGTATTTT
cdr3_aa: CASSFESGDTQYF
j_call: TRBJ2-3
d_call: -
clone_size: once
v_call: TRBV7-2

cdr3_nt: TGTGCCAGCTCACCACCGGCGGTGACTAGCGGGAGCGAATACAATGAGCAGTTCTTC
cdr3_aa: CASSPPAVTSGSEYNEQFF
j_call: TRBJ2-1
d_call: TRBD2
clone_size: -
v_call: TRBV18

cdr3_nt: TGTGCCATCAGTGAGTCGACTCATGGAGGAGACAATGAGCAGTTCTTC
cdr3_aa: CAISESTHGGDNEQFF
j_call: TRBJ2-1
d_call: -
clone_size: -
v_call: TRBV10-3

cdr3_nt: TGTGCCAGCAGTTACCTGAGGACAGGGGGCTATGGCTACACCTTC
cdr3_aa: CASSYLRTGGYGYTF
j_call: TRBJ1-2
d_call: TRBD1
clone_size: -
v_call: TRBV6-5

cdr3_nt: TGTGCCAGCAGCTTGATGCCGGCCGGGGAGCTGTTTTTT
cdr3_aa: CASSLMPAGELFF
j_call: TRBJ2-2
d_call: -
clone_size: -
v_call: TRBV5-6

cdr3_nt: TGTGCCAGCAGCCAAGATAGTACCAAGAGCTCCTACAATGAGCAGTTCTTC
cdr3_aa: CASSQDSTKSSYNEQFF
j_call: TRBJ2-1
d_call: -
clone_size: -
v_call: TRBV3-1/TRBV3-2

cdr3_nt: TGTGCCAGCAGCTTAGATCGGGGACAGGGTGGGGAAAAACTGTTTTTT
cdr3_aa: CASSLDRGQGGEKLFF
j_call: TRBJ1-4
d_call: TRBD1
clone_size: -
v_call: TRBV11-2

cdr3_nt: TGTGCCAGCTCCCAAGGACAGACCTACGAGCAGTACTTC
cdr3_aa: CASSQGQTYEQYF
j_call: TRBJ2-7
d_call: -
clone_size: -
v_call: TRBV18

cdr3_nt: TGTGCCAGCAGCGGGACAGGGGGCGATGGCTATGGCTACACCTTC
cdr3_aa: CASSGTGGDGYGYTF
j_call: TRBJ1-2
d_call: TRBD1
clone_size: -
v_call: TRBV28

cdr3_nt: TGTGCCAGTAGTATGAGCGACGGGGAGACCCAGTACTTC
cdr3_aa: CASSMSDGETQYF
j_call: TRBJ2-5
d_call: -
clone_size: -
v_call: TRBV19

cdr3_nt: TGTGCCACCAGTGGAGGGACTAGCGTTTATGAGCAGTTCTTC
cdr3_aa: CATSGGTSVYEQFF
j_call: TRBJ2-1
d_call: TRBD2
clone_size: -
v_call: TRBV24-1

cdr3_nt: TGTGCCAGCAGCCTACAGGGGAATGGGGACGAGCAGTACTTC
cdr3_aa: CASSLQGNGDEQYF
j_call: TRBJ2-7
d_call: TRBD1
clone_size: -
v_call: TRBV6-5